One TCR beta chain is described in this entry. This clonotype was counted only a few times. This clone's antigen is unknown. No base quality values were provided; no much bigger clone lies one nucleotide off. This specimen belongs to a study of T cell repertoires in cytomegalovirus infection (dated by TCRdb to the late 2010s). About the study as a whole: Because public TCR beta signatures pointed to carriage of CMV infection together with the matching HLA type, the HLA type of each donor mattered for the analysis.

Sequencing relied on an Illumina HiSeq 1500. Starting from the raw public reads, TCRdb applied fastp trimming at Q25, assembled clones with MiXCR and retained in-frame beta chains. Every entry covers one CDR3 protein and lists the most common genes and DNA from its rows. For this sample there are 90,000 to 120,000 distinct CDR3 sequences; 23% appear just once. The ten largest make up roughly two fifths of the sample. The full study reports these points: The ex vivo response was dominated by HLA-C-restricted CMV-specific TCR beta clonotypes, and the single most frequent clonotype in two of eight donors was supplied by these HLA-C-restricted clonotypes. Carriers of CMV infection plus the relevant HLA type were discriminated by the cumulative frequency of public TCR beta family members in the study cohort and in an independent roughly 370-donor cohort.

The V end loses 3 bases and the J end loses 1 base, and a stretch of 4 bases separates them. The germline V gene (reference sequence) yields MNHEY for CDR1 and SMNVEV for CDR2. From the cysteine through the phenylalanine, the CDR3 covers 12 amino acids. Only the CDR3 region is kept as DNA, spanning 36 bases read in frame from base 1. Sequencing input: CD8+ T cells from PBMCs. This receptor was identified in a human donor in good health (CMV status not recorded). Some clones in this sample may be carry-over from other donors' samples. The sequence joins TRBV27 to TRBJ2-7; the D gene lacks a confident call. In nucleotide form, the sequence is TGTGCCAGCAGTTTTTCGTCCTACGAGCAGTACTTC. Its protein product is CASSFSSYEQYF.